These 21 T cell receptor beta chains originate from one sample sequenced in a study of response to subunit inactivated influenza vaccine. TCRdb used MiXCR to reprocess the RT-PCR reads, holding one entry per CDR3 protein. The sample holds roughly 570,000 distinct CDR3 sequences, 10% to 15% seen once. Specimen: PBMCs from blood, collected roughly 47 days after vaccination. Source of these receptors: a man in his fifties who received an inactivated influenza vaccine.

This chain joins TRBV29-1 and TRBJ2-7; D is unclear. Germline V gives CDR1 SQVTM, CDR2 ANQGSEA. Deletions cut 6 bases from V and 4 bases from J, with 19 bases between. The CDR3 spans 14 residues. The CDR3 spells CSVQAQNRRYEQYF. CDR3 DNA: TGCAGCGTCCAAGCGCAGAATCGCCGTTACGAGCAGTACTTC.

The chain is built from TRBV7-2 and TRBJ1-5; no firm D call. V was shortened by 4 bases and J by 8 bases, with 12 bases between the two germline ends. The germline gives CDR1 SGHTA, CDR2 FQGNSA. The CDR3 extends over 13 amino acids. For the CDR3, the DNA is TGTGCCAGCAGCTCCCAAGGAAGGGAGCCCCAGCATTTT. It translates to CASSSQGREPQHF.

This clonotype was observed a handful of times. The chain combines TRBV10-1 with TRBJ2-3; 9 bases agree with TRBD1. V lost 6 bases, J lost 2 bases, and 6 bases stayed unmatched. The germline V gene encodes CDR1 WNHNN and CDR2 SYGVQD (reference sequence). This CDR3 is 15 amino acids long. The CDR3 DNA follows: TGCGCCAGCAGCCCCGGGACAGGGTACACAGATACGCAGTATTTT. Protein sequence: CASSPGTGYTDTQYF.

This clonotype has more than one count but fewer than ten. At one end, the junction sequence differs from germline, possibly due to a read error. This rearrangement joins TRBV7-2 to TRBJ2-3; 9 bases match TRBD2. The CDR3 is 12 amino acids. CDR1 and CDR2 (germline): SGHTA, FQGNSA. The CDR3 bases are TGTGCCAGCAGCTTAGATAGCGGGGGCCGGGTTTTT. Its translation is CASSLDSGGRVF.

This clonotype was counted between two and nine times. The chain couples TRBV5-1 to TRBJ2-3, with 15 nucleotides matching TRBD2. The CDR3 sequence is 16 residues long. V shed 3 bases and J 2 bases; nucleotides not matched to a gene: 1. Germline CDR1 is SGHRS and CDR2 is YFSETQ. DNA of the CDR3: TGCGCCAGCAGCTGGACTAGCGGGGGGGTCACAGATACGCAGTATTTT. Translation: CASSWTSGGVTDTQYF.

The J gene is TRBJ1-5, the V gene TRBV6-5, with 10 bases lining up with TRBD1. CDR3 length: 13 amino acids. Germline V gene lookup returns CDR1 MNHEY and CDR2 SVGAGI. The V and J ends lost 4 bases and 6 bases, in that order; junction bases with no gene match: 0. The CDR3 sequence: CASSWTGGQPQHF. CDR3 coding DNA: TGTGCCAGCAGTTGGACAGGGGGTCAGCCCCAGCATTTT.

This clonotype was detected a few times. The chain couples TRBV29-1 to TRBJ2-5; D possibly corresponds to TRBD1 (6 bases). This CDR3 is built from 15 residues. Germline CDR1 reads SQVTM; CDR2 reads ANQGSEA. V lost 7 bases, J lost 4 bases, and 22 bases lay in between. CDR3 region: CSAGGWTDRGETQYF. Here the CDR3 DNA reads TGCAGCGCAGGAGGTTGGACAGACCGGGGAGAGACCCAGTACTTC.

This clonotype was observed a handful of times. This rearrangement joins TRBV12-3 or TRBV12-4 to TRBJ1-6; the D gene is possibly TRBD1 (6 bases). Trimming removed 8 bases at V and 6 bases at J, with 14 bases between. CDR3 length: 14 amino acids. The CDR3 nucleotides are TGTGCCAGCCTCAAAGGGGGGCTTAATTCACCCCTCCACTTT. Its protein is CASLKGGLNSPLHF.

The chain joins TRBV9 to TRBJ2-5; maybe TRBD2 (5 bases). The germline gives CDR1 SGDLS, CDR2 YYNGEE. V shed 0 bases and J shed 5 bases, with 14 bases lying between them. The CDR3 runs to 15 residues. The CDR3 spells CASSVGVGVAETQYF. CDR3 in DNA: TGTGCCAGCAGCGTAGGAGTCGGGGTTGCGGAGACCCAGTACTTC.

This clonotype turned up a few times. This rearrangement joins TRBV21-1 to TRBJ1-4; TRBD1 is the table's D call and was not checked against the DNA. TRBV21-1 is deemed a pseudogene. The CDR3 spans 15 residues. The CDR3: CASSPPGTANEKLFF. CDR3 DNA: TGTGCCAGCAGCCCTCCCGGGACAGCTAATGAAAAACTGTTTTTT.

This clonotype was observed a handful of times. The chain links TRBV4-2 to TRBJ1-1; the D gene is possibly TRBD1 (5 bases). The CDR3 is made up of 15 amino acids. Germline CDR1 and CDR2: LGHNA and YNFKEQ. Trimming shortened V by 3 bases and J by 2 bases, and 13 bases separated the two germline ends. The CDR3 region is CASSQTLQVNTEAFF. CDR3 nucleotides: TGTGCCAGCAGCCAGACTCTACAGGTAAACACTGAAGCTTTCTTT.

This clonotype was seen only a few times. The chain recombines TRBV29-1 with TRBJ1-1; possibly TRBD1 for D (5 bases). This CDR3 is built from 11 residues. V lost 4 bases and J 8 bases, leaving 11 bases between the germline ends. CDR1 is SQVTM, CDR2 ANQGSEA, per germline. CDR3 amino acids: CSVGGGVEAFF. The CDR3 DNA reads as TGCAGCGTTGGGGGAGGGGTGGAAGCTTTCTTT.

This clonotype was picked up a small number of times. The CDR3 sequence: CASSLDTGQETQYF. The CDR3 DNA reads as TGTGCCAGCAGCTTGGATACGGGGCAAGAGACCCAGTACTTC. The J gene is TRBJ2-5, the V gene TRBV5-5, with a possible D match to TRBD2 (5 bases). The V end lost 0 bases, the J end lost 2 bases, and 8 bases lay between the germline ends. This CDR3 contains 14 residues. The germline CDR1 and CDR2 sequences are SGHKS and YYEKEE (reference sequence).

This clonotype was counted only a few times. The chain uses TRBV28 and TRBJ2-1; 11 bases fit TRBD2. Germline V gene lookup returns CDR1 MDHEN and CDR2 SYDVKM. The CDR3 has 15 amino acids. Trimming cost V 7 bases and J 9 bases; bases outside gene matches: 11. For the CDR3, the DNA is TGTGCCAGCAAAACCGGGACTAGCGGCGCGGCTGAGCAGTTCTTC. This gives the protein CASKTGTSGAAEQFF.

This clonotype was seen a handful of times. V gene TRBV7-8 combines with J gene TRBJ2-1, with D perhaps matching TRBD1 (6 bases). Per germline, CDR1 SGHVS and CDR2 FQNEAQ. Trimming took off 1 base at V and 7 bases at J, with 11 bases between the two ends. This CDR3 contains 14 residues. The CDR3 coding sequence is TGTGCCAGCAGCTTAGTGGATCAGGGGAATGAGCAGTTCTTC. Its protein is CASSLVDQGNEQFF.

The chain joins TRBV11-2 to TRBJ1-5; 9 positions match TRBD1. The germline CDR1 and CDR2 sequences are SGHAT and FQNNGV. V lost 1 base to trimming and J lost 0 bases; unmatched junction nucleotides: 7. The CDR3 has 18 residues. CDR3 protein: CASSLGGTGSYSNQPQHF. In DNA form, the CDR3 reads TGTGCCAGCAGCTTAGGTGGGACAGGGTCCTATAGCAATCAGCCCCAGCATTTT.

About this clonotype: An end of the junction does not agree with germline; a read error may underlie this. CDR3 DNA: TGCGCCAGCAGCGGGGAGGCAGATACGCATTATTTT. It translates to CASSGEADTHYF. The chain is built from TRBV5-1 and TRBJ2-3; a weak D match, TRBD2 (6 bases). Germline loops: CDR1 SGHRS, CDR2 YFSETQ. This CDR3 comprises 12 residues.

This clonotype was found many times. As DNA, the CDR3 is TGTGCCAGCAGCTCACCGGGGGCGATCTATGGCTACACCTTC. Translated: CASSSPGAIYGYTF. The chain uses TRBV7-9 and TRBJ1-2, with D possibly TRBD1 on 6 matching bases. This CDR3 region has 14 residues. Germline V CDR1 and CDR2: SEHNR, FQNEAQ (reference sequence). V lost 4 bases and J lost 4, with 13 bases in between.

The chain links TRBV20-1 to TRBJ2-7; 9 bases match TRBD1. With 3 bases clipped from V and 2 bases from J, the junction kept 2 bases outside the gene matches. The germline gives CDR1 DFQATT, CDR2 SNEGSKA (reference sequence). This CDR3 spans 13 amino acids. The CDR3 spells CSARGDRAYEQYF. CDR3 nucleotides: TGCAGTGCTAGGGGGGACAGGGCCTACGAGCAGTACTTC.

This clonotype showed up just a few times. This chain connects TRBV5-1 to TRBJ2-2, with 8 bases matching TRBD2. Germline CDR1 is SGHRS and CDR2 is YFSETQ. The CDR3 is 16 amino acids. The V gene end was trimmed by 0 bases and the J gene end by 1 base; junction bases not matched to a gene: 2. CDR3 bases: TGCGCCAGCAGCTTGGTTCTAGCGGGGAACACCGGGGAGCTGTTTTTT. This codes for CASSLVLAGNTGELFF.

This clonotype appeared a few times. The chain combines TRBV12-3 or TRBV12-4 with TRBJ2-3, with D unclear. Trimming took off 3 bases at V and 4 bases at J, with 5 bases between the two ends. The CDR3 has 12 amino acids. CDR3 in amino acids: CASSFYPDTQYF. CDR3 nucleotides: TGTGCCAGCAGTTTCTATCCAGATACGCAGTATTTT.